This TCR beta chain came from a study of chemoradiotherapy in HPV16-positive cancers. General study findings and limits: In HPV16-positive patients, HPV-responsive T-cell expansion tracked better recurrence-free survival.

About this clone itself: The antigen is unknown.

Method: immunoSEQ multiplex PCR; TCRdb's copy keeps in-frame clones and lacks some. The data hold about 53,000 clones, with roughly nine tenths observed a single time. The starting material was blood, obtained from a patient who underwent chemoradiotherapy. This receptor was identified in a human donor with HPV-associated anogenital cancer.

This CDR3 is CASTPGTSSNQPQHF. DNA for the CDR3: TGTGCCAGCACCCCCGGGACTTCTAGCAATCAGCCCCAGCATTTT. The V gene is TRBV2, the J gene TRBJ1-5; the D gene is possibly TRBD1 (5 bases). This CDR3 has 15 residues. The V gene's germline CDR1 is SNHLY and CDR2 FYNNEI. V lost 7 bases and J lost 0, with 13 bases in between.